This T cell receptor (beta chain) derives from a study of T cell repertoires in cytomegalovirus infection. Study-wide findings and caveats: Based on cumulative public TCR beta family frequency, carriers of CMV plus the relevant HLA were identified.

A note on this clonotype: The target antigen is unknown.

The V segment lost 3 bases and the J segment 4 bases; nucleotides outside the gene matches: 5. The CDR3 has 16 residues. TCRdb reprocessed the reads via MiXCR and lists one record per CDR3 protein. The repertoire holds more than 350,000 distinct CDR3 sequences, with roughly 30% as singletons. The chain employs TRBV12-3 or TRBV12-4 and TRBJ2-6; 8 bases align to TRBD1. This clonotype was obtained from a human donor in good health (CMV status not recorded). Some clones in this sample may be carry-over from other donors' samples. The sample was PBMCs. Here the CDR3 DNA reads TGTGCCAGCAGTTTCCAGGGGGCAAGCGGGGCCAACGTCCTGACTTTC. This codes for CASSFQGASGANVLTF.